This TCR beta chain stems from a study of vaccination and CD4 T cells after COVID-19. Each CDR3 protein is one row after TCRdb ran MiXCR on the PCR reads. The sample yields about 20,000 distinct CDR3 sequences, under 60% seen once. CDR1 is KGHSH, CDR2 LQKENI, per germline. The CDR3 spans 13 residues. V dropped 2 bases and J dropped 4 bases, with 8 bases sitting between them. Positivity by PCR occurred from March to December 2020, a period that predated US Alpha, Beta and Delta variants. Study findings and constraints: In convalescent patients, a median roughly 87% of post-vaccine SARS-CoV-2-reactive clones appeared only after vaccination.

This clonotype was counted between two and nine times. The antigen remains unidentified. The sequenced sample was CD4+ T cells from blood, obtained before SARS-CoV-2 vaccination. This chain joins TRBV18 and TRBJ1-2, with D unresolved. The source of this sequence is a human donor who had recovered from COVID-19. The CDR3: CASSPARPYGYTF. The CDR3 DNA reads TGTGCCAGCTCACCAGCTCGGCCCTATGGCTACACCTTC.